Following are 29 T cell receptor beta chains from one sample sequenced in a study of cytomegalovirus exposure and HLA in healthy donors. Both 60 Vbeta primers and 13 Jbeta primers went into the PCR. Only in-frame clones appear in the TCRdb table, and some are missing; sequencing was by immunoSEQ multiplex PCR. This sample has about 90,000 clones, with less than 65% found just once. The sample was PBMCs. The receptors derive from a young woman in good health and CMV-seropositive.

The genes are TRBV6-6 and TRBJ2-5; D gene uncertain. The CDR3 totals 13 residues. V lost 5 bases to trimming and J lost 3 bases, with 10 bases between them. CDR1 and CDR2 from the germline V gene are MNHNY and SVGAGI (reference sequence). CDR3: CASSRLQKETQYF. In DNA, the CDR3 is TGTGCCAGCAGTAGGCTACAGAAAGAGACCCAGTACTTC.

This rearrangement joins TRBV30 to TRBJ1-4; D is unclear. Trimming took 0 bases from V and 0 from J, leaving 14 bases between them. This CDR3 has 17 amino acids. CDR1 GTSNPN and CDR2 SVGIG come from the germline V gene (reference sequence). CDR3 in DNA: TGTGCCTGGAGTGTACATGTGTGGTCCTCAACTAATGAAAAACTGTTTTTT. It translates to CAWSVHVWSSTNEKLFF.

Turning to this clone: Other DNA sequences in the same sample also yield this CDR3. The rearrangement links TRBV5-1 to TRBJ2-5, with D unclear. Germline lookup yields CDR1 SGHRS and CDR2 YFSETQ. CDR3 size: 12 residues. Trimming stripped 0 bases from V and 2 bases from J, with 2 bases between. CDR3 loop: CASSLAQETQYF. CDR3 in DNA: TGCGCCAGCAGCTTGGCACAAGAGACCCAGTACTTC.

The table lists this clone with a count of one. V usage is TRBV5-1 and J usage is TRBJ1-5; D unclear. The CDR3 runs to 13 residues. Germline CDR1 reads SGHRS; CDR2 reads YFSETQ. The V end lost 0 bases, the J end lost 6 bases, and 7 bases lay between the germline ends. The CDR3 region has the DNA TGCGCCAGCAGCTTGGGGGAGGCTCAGCCCCAGCATTTT. Residues: CASSLGEAQPQHF. The full variable domain, its missing parts supplied by reference TRBV5-1 and TRBJ1-5, is KAGVTQTPRYLIKTRGQQVTLSCSPISGHRSVSWYQQTPGQGLQFLFEYFSETQRNKGNFPGRFSGRQFSNSRSEMNVSTLELGDSALYLCASSLGEAQPQHFGDGTRLSIL.

The chain couples TRBV14 to TRBJ1-2; D is uncertain. Trimming removed 4 bases at V and 8 bases at J, with 14 bases between. The CDR3 consists of 13 residues. Germline V CDR1 and CDR2: SGHDN, FVKESK. The DNA for the CDR3 is TGTGCCAGCAGCCCCCGGGTTCGGGAAGGCTACACCTTC. This translates into CASSPRVREGYTF.

V usage is TRBV29-1 and J usage is TRBJ1-1, with 10 bases matching TRBD1. V lost 5 bases, J lost 5 bases, and 8 bases stayed unmatched. The CDR3 has 14 amino acids. Germline-derived CDR1 and CDR2 are SQVTM and ANQGSEA. The CDR3, as DNA: TGCAGCGTTACCGGGACAGGGGTGGGGACTGAAGCTTTCTTT. Translation gives CSVTGTGVGTEAFF.

The rearrangement joins TRBV7-3 to TRBJ2-3, with 9 bases that match TRBD2. After removal of 5 bases from V and 1 base from J, the junction contained 7 bases not matched to a gene. Looked up from germline, CDR1 is SGHTA and CDR2 is FQGTGA. The CDR3 is made up of 16 amino acids. CDR3 sequence reads: CASSQLGGGGTDTQYF. The CDR3 DNA reads TGTGCCAGCAGCCAACTTGGCGGGGGGGGCACAGATACGCAGTATTTT.

The chain employs TRBV7-7 and TRBJ2-5; D is perhaps TRBD1 (5 bases). Trimming removed 5 bases at V and 2 bases at J, with 12 bases between. CDR1 and CDR2 (germline): SSHAT, FNYEAQ (reference sequence). The CDR3 runs 14 residues. Written as DNA, the CDR3 is TGTGCCAGCAGCCTTTTAGGGGTTCAAGAGACCCAGTACTTC. Its protein is CASSLLGVQETQYF.

The chain joins TRBV30 to TRBJ2-7, with TRBD2 matching 10 bases. The germline gives CDR1 GTSNPN, CDR2 SVGIG (reference sequence). V gave up 0 bases and J gave up 3 bases; unmatched junction bases: 5. The CDR3 length is 15 residues. The DNA of the CDR3 is TGTGCCTGGAGTGTACGCCCTAGCGGGGGCTACGAGCAGTACTTC. This gives the protein CAWSVRPSGGYEQYF.

The V gene is TRBV2, the J gene TRBJ2-5, with D possibly being TRBD1 (5 bases). Germline lookup yields CDR1 SNHLY and CDR2 FYNNEI. The CDR3 consists of 14 residues. Trimming pared 4 bases from V and 4 bases from J, leaving 13 bases between. The CDR3 spells CASSVGSGIETQYF. CDR3 DNA sequence: TGTGCCAGCAGTGTCGGGTCAGGGATAGAGACCCAGTACTTC.

The chain couples TRBV29-1 to TRBJ1-1; 10 nucleotides match TRBD1. The germline V gene encodes CDR1 SQVTM and CDR2 ANQGSEA. J gave up 2 bases and V 7 bases, and 7 bases lay outside the gene matches. The CDR3 runs to 14 residues. The CDR3, as DNA: TGCAGCGCAAGCGACAGGGGGCTTAACACTGAAGCTTTCTTT. Residues: CSASDRGLNTEAFF.

The chain links TRBV5-6 to TRBJ1-1, with D possibly being TRBD1 (5 bases). Germline V gene data show CDR1 as SGHDT and CDR2 as YYEEEE. Trimming shortened V by 3 bases and J by 11 bases, and 17 bases separated the two germline ends. CDR3 length equals 13 residues. CDR3 loop: CASSSRQSFGAFF. The CDR3 nucleotides are TGTGCCAGCAGCTCCAGACAGTCTTTCGGCGCTTTCTTT.

In its sample, this clone was seen a few times. The rearrangement uses TRBV6-5 and TRBJ2-4; 7 bases agree with TRBD2. With 4 bases clipped from V and 1 base from J, the junction kept 1 base outside the gene matches. CDR1 and CDR2 (germline): MNHEY, SVGAGI. The CDR3 covers 14 residues. CDR3 residues: CASSSGGAKNIQYF. In DNA form, the CDR3 reads TGTGCCAGCAGTTCGGGAGGTGCCAAAAACATTCAGTACTTC.

V and J are TRBV19 and TRBJ1-6; 7 bases are a match to TRBD1. CDR1 and CDR2 from the germline V gene are LNHDA and SQIVND (reference sequence). The CDR3 loop spans 13 amino acids. The V gene end was trimmed by 6 bases and the J gene end by 9 bases; junction bases not matched to a gene: 5. The CDR3 sequence: CASRDRVGSPLHF. In DNA form, the CDR3 reads TGTGCCAGTAGAGACAGGGTGGGTTCACCCCTCCACTTT.

This clone has only a few counts. V is TRBV28 and J is TRBJ1-1; 7 bases are shared with TRBD1. CDR1 MDHEN and CDR2 SYDVKM come from the germline V gene. This CDR3 comprises 15 residues. V was clipped by 1 base and J by 7 bases; unmatched bases: 9. The DNA of the CDR3 is TGTGCCAGCAGTTTATCTAGGCAGGGGGGTAGTGAAGCTTTCTTT. It is translated as CASSLSRQGGSEAFF.

This clone was observed once. The chain joins TRBV7-2 to TRBJ2-7; perhaps TRBD1 as D (6 bases). CDR3 length equals 14 residues. V lost 2 bases and J lost 4, with 12 bases in between. CDR1 SGHTA and CDR2 FQGNSA come from the germline V gene. The CDR3 is CASSLRGRGYEQYF. The DNA for the CDR3 is TGTGCCAGCAGCTTACGGGGCAGGGGTTACGAGCAGTACTTC.

In its sample, this clone ranks as medium-sized. This chain joins TRBV4-3 and TRBJ1-1; 7 nucleotides agree with TRBD1. Looked up from germline, CDR1 is LGHNA and CDR2 is YSLEER. V dropped 3 bases and J dropped 1; count of bases not matched to a gene: 8. The length of the CDR3 is 16 residues. CDR3 protein: CASSQGLQGQNTEAFF. The CDR3, as DNA: TGCGCCAGCAGCCAGGGCTTACAGGGGCAGAACACTGAAGCTTTCTTT.

The chain combines TRBV2 with TRBJ1-2, with D possibly being TRBD1 (5 bases). CDR3 length: 13 residues. Deletions cut 10 bases from V and 4 bases from J, with 16 bases between. The germline V gene encodes CDR1 SNHLY and CDR2 FYNNEI. This CDR3 reads CAISGTSLYGYTF. Written as DNA, the CDR3 is TGTGCCATCTCCGGGACTTCCCTCTATGGCTACACCTTC. The whole variable domain, remainder taken from reference TRBV2 and TRBJ1-2, is EPEVTQTPSHQVTQMGQEVILRCVPISNHLYFYWYRQILGQKVEFLVSFYNNEISEKSEIFDDQFSVERPDGSNFTLKIRSTKLEDSAMYFCAISGTSLYGYTFGSGTRLTVV.

The chain employs TRBV7-2 and TRBJ2-3, with a tentative D call TRBD2 (7 bases). Trimming pared 5 bases from V and 2 bases from J, leaving 14 bases between. The CDR3 runs to 15 residues. CDR1 and CDR2 from the germline V gene are SGHTA and FQGNSA. The CDR3 sequence is CASSDAGAVTDTQYF. The CDR3 DNA sequence: TGTGCCAGCAGCGACGCGGGGGCCGTCACAGATACGCAGTATTTT.

This clone has only one observation. CDR3 DNA sequence: TGTGCCAGCAGCTCCTTAACAGGGTTCACTGAAGCTTTCTTT. It translates to CASSSLTGFTEAFF. The rearrangement links TRBV7-9 to TRBJ1-1, with D perhaps TRBD1 (6 bases). CDR3 size: 14 residues. Trimming cost V 4 bases and J 4 bases, with 13 bases left between them. Germline CDR1 SEHNR, CDR2 FQNEAQ (reference sequence).

In its sample, this clone was seen once. The chain is built from TRBV7-9 and TRBJ2-3; tentative D call: TRBD2 (6 bases). The V end was cut by 5 bases, the J end by 4 bases, with 22 bases between. The CDR3 extends over 17 amino acids. Germline-derived CDR1 and CDR2 are SEHNR and FQNEAQ (reference sequence). The CDR3 sequence: CASSPWLAGKSADTQYF. DNA for the CDR3: TGTGCCAGCAGCCCATGGTTGGCGGGGAAGTCAGCAGATACGCAGTATTTT.

This clone showed up just a few times. The rearrangement uses TRBV19 and TRBJ2-4, with D tentatively TRBD2 (5 bases). The CDR3 loop spans 14 amino acids. Germline loops: CDR1 LNHDA, CDR2 SQIVND (reference sequence). V lost 3 bases and J 7 bases, leaving 13 bases between the germline ends. The CDR3 loop is CASSMGSSGNIQYF. As DNA, the CDR3 is TGTGCCAGTAGTATGGGCAGCTCGGGGAACATTCAGTACTTC.

This clone has a single count. The rearrangement uses TRBV6-6 and TRBJ1-2; 9 bases align to TRBD1. The CDR3 totals 16 residues. The germline V gene encodes CDR1 MNHNY and CDR2 SVGAGI (reference sequence). V was pared by 0 bases and J by 5 bases, with 7 bases of the junction left unmatched. CDR3: CASSYSPSGTGYGYTF. CDR3 nucleotides: TGTGCCAGCAGTTACTCGCCCTCCGGGACAGGGTATGGCTACACCTTC.

This clone was counted between two and nine times. The gene calls are TRBV6-5 and TRBJ2-2; maybe TRBD2 (6 bases). The CDR3 has 14 residues. Trimming pared 5 bases from V and 5 bases from J, leaving 12 bases between. Germline V lookup: CDR1 MNHEY, CDR2 SVGAGI. The CDR3 region has the DNA TGTGCCAGCAGTCAAGGACTATCTACCGGGGAGCTGTTTTTT. This sequence encodes CASSQGLSTGELFF.

This chain connects TRBV18 to TRBJ2-3; 8 nucleotides agree with TRBD1. This CDR3 region has 14 residues. CDR1 KGHSH and CDR2 LQKENI come from the germline V gene. J lost 2 bases, V lost 7 bases, and 5 bases had no gene match. The DNA of the CDR3 is TGTGCCAGCTTTGGACAGGGCCACACAGATACGCAGTATTTT. This translates into CASFGQGHTDTQYF.

The gene calls are TRBV7-9 and TRBJ1-6; D may be TRBD1 (5 bases). Trimming left V 7 bases short and J 7 bases short, with 8 bases between. This CDR3 has 12 amino acids. The germline V gene encodes CDR1 SEHNR and CDR2 FQNEAQ (reference sequence). In DNA form, the CDR3 reads TGTGCCAGCATGGGACTAAATTCACCCCTCCACTTT. It specifies CASMGLNSPLHF.

The chain joins TRBV6-1 to TRBJ1-3; maybe TRBD1 (6 bases). Between the trimmed V and J ends, which lost 8 bases and 1 base, there was a span of 9 bases. Germline V gives CDR1 MNHNS, CDR2 SASEGT. The CDR3 length is 13 residues. CDR3: CASYTGSGNTIYF. The DNA for the CDR3 is TGTGCCAGCTACACAGGGTCTGGAAACACCATATATTTT.

The chain has TRBV28 and TRBJ1-1; weak D call: TRBD1 (5 bases). The V gene's germline CDR1 is MDHEN and CDR2 SYDVKM. The CDR3 contains 14 residues. Trimming shortened V by 4 bases and J by 4 bases, and 13 bases separated the two germline ends. The CDR3, as DNA: TGTGCCAGCAGTTCGGCGGGGGGGAGCACTGAAGCTTTCTTT. This translates into CASSSAGGSTEAFF. Drawing the rest from reference TRBV28 and TRBJ1-1, the complete variable domain is DVKVTQSSRYLVKRTGEKVFLECVQDMDHENMFWYRQDPGLGLRLIYFSYDVKMKEKGDIPEGYSVSREKKERFSLILESASTNQTSMYLCASSSAGGSTEAFFGQGTRLTVV.

CDR3 residues: CASSRDRGETQYF. The CDR3 DNA is TGCGCCAGCAGTCGGGACAGGGGGGAGACCCAGTACTTC. The chain couples TRBV10-1 to TRBJ2-5; 11 positions match TRBD1. CDR1 is WNHNN and CDR2 is SYGVQD in the germline V gene (reference sequence). This CDR3 comprises 13 residues. Trimming took 5 bases from V and 5 from J; bases not matched to a gene: 1.